The entry below describes one T cell receptor (beta chain). In the source study's methods: The assay estimated nucleated cells by amplifying reference gene primers. Repertoires were generated with immunoSEQ multiplex PCR, while TCRdb's copy carries only in-frame clones and drops some. Clonal size and the V and J genes are those of that table, whereas D and trimming came from the DNA. Here the sample spans under 200,000 clones, approximately 80% being singletons. Germline lookup yields CDR1 GTSNPN and CDR2 SVGIG (reference sequence). The V and J ends lost 1 base and 2 bases respectively, with 13 bases between them. The CDR3 runs to 15 residues. The data originate from a study of blood T cell repertoires in COVID-19. Study as a whole: COVID-19 samples, acute and convalescent, were from the United States, Italy and Spain. PBMCs, B-cell-depleted T cells, or T cells were the source of the cDNA or gDNA that made up the material.

The sample consisted of peripheral blood. V and J are TRBV30 and TRBJ2-3, with a possible D match to TRBD2 (5 bases). The clonotype originates from a man aged 55-75 years with acute or convalescent COVID-19. For the CDR3, the DNA is TGTGCCTGGAGTGCGGGGTTCTCGTACACAGATACGCAGTATTTT. Amino acids: CAWSAGFSYTDTQYF.